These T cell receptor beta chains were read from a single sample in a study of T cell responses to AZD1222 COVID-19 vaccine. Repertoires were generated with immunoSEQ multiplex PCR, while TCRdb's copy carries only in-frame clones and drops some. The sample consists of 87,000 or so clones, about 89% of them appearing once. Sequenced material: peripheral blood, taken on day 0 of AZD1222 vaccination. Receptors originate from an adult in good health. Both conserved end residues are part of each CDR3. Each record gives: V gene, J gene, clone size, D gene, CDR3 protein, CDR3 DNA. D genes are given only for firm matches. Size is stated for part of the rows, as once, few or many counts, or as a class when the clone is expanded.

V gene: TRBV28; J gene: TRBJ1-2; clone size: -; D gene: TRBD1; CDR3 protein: CASRADRAYGYTF; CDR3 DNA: TGTGCCAGCAGAGCCGACAGGGCCTATGGCTACACCTTC
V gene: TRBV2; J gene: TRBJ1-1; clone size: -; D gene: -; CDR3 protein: CASSPPSGAFF; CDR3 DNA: TGTGCCAGCAGCCCTCCGTCGGGAGCTTTCTTT
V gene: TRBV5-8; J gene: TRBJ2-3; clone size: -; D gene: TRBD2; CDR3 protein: CASSSGTSGGLGTDTQYF; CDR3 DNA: TGTGCCAGCAGTTCCGGGACTAGCGGGGGTCTAGGGACAGATACGCAGTATTTT
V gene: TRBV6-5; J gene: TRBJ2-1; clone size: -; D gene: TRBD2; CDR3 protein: CASTRLAVGNEQFF; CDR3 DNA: TGTGCCAGCACCCGACTAGCGGTCGGTAATGAGCAGTTCTTC
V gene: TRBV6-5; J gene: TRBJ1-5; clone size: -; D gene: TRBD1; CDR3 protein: CASSYIGGSNQPQHF; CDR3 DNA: TGTGCCAGCAGTTACATAGGGGGCTCGAATCAGCCCCAGCATTTT
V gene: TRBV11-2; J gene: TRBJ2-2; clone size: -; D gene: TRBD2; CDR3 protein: CASSLGPRGGDTGELFF; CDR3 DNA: TGTGCCAGCAGCTTAGGACCCCGGGGGGGTGACACCGGGGAGCTGTTTTTT
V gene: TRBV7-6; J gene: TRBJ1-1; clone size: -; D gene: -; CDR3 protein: CASSPNQGKAFF; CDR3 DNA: TGTGCCAGCAGCCCCAACCAGGGTAAAGCTTTCTTT
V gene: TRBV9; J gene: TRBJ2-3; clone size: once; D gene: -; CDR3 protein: CASSVGGEFTDTQYF; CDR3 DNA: TGTGCCAGCAGCGTGGGCGGGGAGTTCACAGATACGCAGTATTTT
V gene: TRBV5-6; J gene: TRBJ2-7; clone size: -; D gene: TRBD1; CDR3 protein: CASSHDRGLEQYF; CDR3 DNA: TGTGCCAGCAGCCACGACAGGGGGCTCGAGCAGTACTTC
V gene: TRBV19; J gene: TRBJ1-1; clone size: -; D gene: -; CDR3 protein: CASFNLAEAFF; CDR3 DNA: TGTGCCAGTTTTAACTTGGCTGAAGCTTTCTTT
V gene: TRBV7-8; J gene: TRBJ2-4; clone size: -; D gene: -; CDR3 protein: CASSLLDGGDINIQYF; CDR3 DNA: TGTGCCAGCAGCTTGCTCGACGGTGGGGATATAAACATTCAGTACTTC
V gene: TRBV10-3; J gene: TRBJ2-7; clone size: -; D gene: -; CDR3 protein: CAISRGEYEQYF; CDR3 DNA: TGTGCCATCAGTAGGGGCGAATACGAGCAGTACTTC
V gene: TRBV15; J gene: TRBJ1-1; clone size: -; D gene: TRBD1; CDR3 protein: CATSWDRATEAFF; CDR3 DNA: TGTGCCACCAGCTGGGACAGGGCAACTGAAGCTTTCTTT
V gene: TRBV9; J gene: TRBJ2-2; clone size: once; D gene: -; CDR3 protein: CASSARAPNTGELFF; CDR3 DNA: TGTGCCAGCAGCGCCAGGGCCCCGAACACCGGGGAGCTGTTTTTT
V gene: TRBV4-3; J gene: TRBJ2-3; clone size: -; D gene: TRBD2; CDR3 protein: CASSQGTSGAGRGTDTQYF; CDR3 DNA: TGCGCCAGCAGCCAAGGTACTAGCGGGGCGGGACGCGGCACAGATACGCAGTATTTT
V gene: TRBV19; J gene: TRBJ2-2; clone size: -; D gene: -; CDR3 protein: CASSIGPRTTGELFF; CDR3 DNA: TGTGCCAGTAGTATCGGGCCGCGAACGACCGGGGAGCTGTTTTTT
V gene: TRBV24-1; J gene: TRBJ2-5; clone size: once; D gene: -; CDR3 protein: CATTDGSGQETQYF; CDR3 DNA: TGTGCCACTACCGACGGGAGTGGGCAAGAGACCCAGTACTTC
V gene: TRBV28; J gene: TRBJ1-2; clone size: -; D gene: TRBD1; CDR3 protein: CASSFRPGGDYGYTF; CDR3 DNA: TGTGCCAGCAGTTTCCGCCCAGGGGGGGACTATGGCTACACCTTC
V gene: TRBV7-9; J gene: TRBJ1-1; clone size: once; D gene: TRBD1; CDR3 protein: CASSLTGVASEAFF; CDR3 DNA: TGTGCCAGCAGCCTAACAGGGGTTGCCTCTGAAGCTTTCTTT
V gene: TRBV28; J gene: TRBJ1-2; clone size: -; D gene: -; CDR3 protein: CASSFGGYGYTF; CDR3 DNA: TGTGCCAGCAGTTTTGGGGGGTATGGCTACACCTTC
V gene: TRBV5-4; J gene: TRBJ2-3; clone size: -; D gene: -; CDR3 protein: CASSLDADTQYF; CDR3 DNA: TGTGCCAGCAGCTTGGATGCAGATACGCAGTATTTT
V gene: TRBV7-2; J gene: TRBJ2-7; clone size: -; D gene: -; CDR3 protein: CASSLERDYEQYF; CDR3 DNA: TGTGCCAGCAGCTTAGAAAGGGACTACGAGCAGTACTTC
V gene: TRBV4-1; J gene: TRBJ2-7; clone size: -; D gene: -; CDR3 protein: CASSQGPASYEQYF; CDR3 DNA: TGCGCCAGCAGCCAAGGCCCGGCATCCTACGAGCAGTACTTC
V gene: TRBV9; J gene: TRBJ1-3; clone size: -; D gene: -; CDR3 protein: CASSPTGDGNTIYF; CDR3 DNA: TGTGCCAGCAGCCCCACGGGGGATGGAAACACCATATATTTT
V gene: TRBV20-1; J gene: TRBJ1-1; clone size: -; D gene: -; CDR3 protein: CSASGGPRAEAFF; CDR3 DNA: TGCAGTGCTAGTGGGGGGCCTAGAGCTGAAGCTTTCTTT
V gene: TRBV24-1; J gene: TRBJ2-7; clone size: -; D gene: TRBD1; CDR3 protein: CATSDPGQGAIEQYF; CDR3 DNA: TGTGCCACCAGTGATCCGGGACAGGGGGCCATCGAGCAGTACTTC
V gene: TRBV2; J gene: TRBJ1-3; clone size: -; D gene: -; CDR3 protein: CASSETSDVGPRNTIYF; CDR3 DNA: TGTGCCAGCAGTGAGACATCGGACGTGGGGCCACGAAACACCATATATTTT
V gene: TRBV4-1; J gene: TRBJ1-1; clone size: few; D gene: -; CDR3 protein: CASSQGFRGSEAFF; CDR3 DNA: TGCGCCAGCAGCCAAGGTTTCAGGGGATCTGAAGCTTTCTTT
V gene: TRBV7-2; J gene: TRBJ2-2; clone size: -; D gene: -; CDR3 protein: CASSLDRGIASGELFF; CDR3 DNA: TGTGCCAGCAGCTTAGATAGGGGGATAGCCTCCGGGGAGCTGTTTTTT
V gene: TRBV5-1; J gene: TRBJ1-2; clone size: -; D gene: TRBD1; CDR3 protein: CASSLESTGEYGYTF; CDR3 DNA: TGCGCCAGCAGCTTGGAATCAACAGGGGAATATGGCTACACCTTC
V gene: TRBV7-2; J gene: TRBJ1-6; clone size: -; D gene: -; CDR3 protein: CASSLSGGDNSPLHF; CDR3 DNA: TGTGCCAGCAGCTTATCGGGGGGGGATAATTCACCCCTCCACTTT
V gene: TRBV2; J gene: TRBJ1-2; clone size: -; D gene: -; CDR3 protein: CASAAPGRHYGYTF; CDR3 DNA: TGTGCCAGCGCCGCCCCGGGGAGGCACTATGGCTACACCTTC
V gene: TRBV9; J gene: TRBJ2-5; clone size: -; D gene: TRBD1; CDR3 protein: CASSRDRVETQYF; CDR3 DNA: TGTGCCAGCAGCCGGGACAGGGTAGAGACCCAGTACTTC
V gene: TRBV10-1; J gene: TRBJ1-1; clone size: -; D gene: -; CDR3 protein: CASSEYPEGETEAFF; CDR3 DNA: TGCGCCAGCAGTGAGTATCCAGAGGGTGAGACTGAAGCTTTCTTT
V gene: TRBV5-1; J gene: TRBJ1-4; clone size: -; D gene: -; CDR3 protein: CASREGRNEKLFF; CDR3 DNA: TGCGCCAGCAGGGAGGGAAGGAATGAAAAACTGTTTTTT
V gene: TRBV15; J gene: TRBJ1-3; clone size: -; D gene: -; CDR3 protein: CATSREQVTDTIYF; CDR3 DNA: TGTGCCACCAGCAGAGAACAGGTGACAGACACCATATATTTT
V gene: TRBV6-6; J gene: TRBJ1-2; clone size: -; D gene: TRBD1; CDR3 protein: CASTYEGASGYTF; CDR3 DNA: TGTGCCAGCACCTACGAGGGGGCTAGTGGCTACACCTTC
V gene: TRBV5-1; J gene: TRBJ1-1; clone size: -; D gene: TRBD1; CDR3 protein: CASSLGTGEAFF; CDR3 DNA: TGCGCCAGCAGCTTGGGGACAGGTGAAGCTTTCTTT
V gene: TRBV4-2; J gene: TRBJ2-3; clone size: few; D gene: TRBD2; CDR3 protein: CASSQDGAGGTDTQYF; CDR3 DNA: TGTGCCAGCAGCCAAGATGGGGCGGGGGGCACAGATACGCAGTATTTT
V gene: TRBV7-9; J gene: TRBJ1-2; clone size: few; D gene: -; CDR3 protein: CASSLGTRQLKDGYTF; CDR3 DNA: TGTGCCAGCAGCTTAGGAACGAGACAGTTGAAAGATGGCTACACCTTC
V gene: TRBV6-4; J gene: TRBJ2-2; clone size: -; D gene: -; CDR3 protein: CASSEGREGLAGELFF; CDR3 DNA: TGTGCCAGCAGTGAGGGAAGGGAAGGTTTGGCCGGGGAGCTGTTTTTT
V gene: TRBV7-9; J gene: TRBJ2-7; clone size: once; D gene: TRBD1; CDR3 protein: CASSPRTGRNEQYF; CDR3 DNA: TGTGCCAGCAGCCCCCGGACAGGGAGAAACGAGCAGTACTTC
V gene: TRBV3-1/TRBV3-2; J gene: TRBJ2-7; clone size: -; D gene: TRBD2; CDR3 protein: CASSQTTSGGYEQYF; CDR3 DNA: TGTGCCAGCAGCCAGACGACTAGCGGGGGCTACGAGCAGTACTTC
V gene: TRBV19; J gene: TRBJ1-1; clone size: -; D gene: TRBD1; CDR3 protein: CASIPPGQGQVAEAFF; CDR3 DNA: TGTGCCAGTATTCCCCCAGGACAGGGGCAGGTCGCTGAAGCTTTCTTT
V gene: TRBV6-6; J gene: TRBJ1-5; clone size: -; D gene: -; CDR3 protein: CASSYSLAGGQQPQHF; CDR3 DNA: TGTGCCAGCAGTTACTCGTTAGCAGGTGGCCAACAGCCCCAGCATTTT
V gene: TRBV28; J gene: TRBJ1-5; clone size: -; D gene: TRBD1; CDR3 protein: CASSPGTGANSNQPQHF; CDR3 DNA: TGTGCCAGCAGTCCCGGGACAGGGGCGAATAGCAATCAGCCCCAGCATTTT